Below, 23 T cell receptor beta chains from the same sample are listed, as sequenced in a study of lymphopenia after photon versus proton radiotherapy. The assay was immunoSEQ multiplex PCR, and TCRdb's table has in-frame clones only and misses some. Among some 55,000 clones, more than 70% were seen once, and the ten largest hold less than 35%. The source material was peripheral blood, sampled from a patient treated with photon-based radiotherapy. All receptors come from a man aged 50 to 60 with gastric cancer.

The chain combines TRBV23-1 with TRBJ1-1; 8 bases match TRBD1. TRBV23-1 belongs to the ORF category, with a function that is uncertain. There are 16 residues in the CDR3. Unmatched junction bases numbered 11, after V lost 4 bases and J lost 4 bases. The CDR3 DNA is TGCGCCAGCAGTCCGGGGGCAGGGGGCCGGGGCACTGAAGCTTTCTTT. It translates to CASSPGAGGRGTEAFF.

The sample holds many counts of this clone. Distinct nucleotide sequences in the sample also encode this CDR3. The rearrangement joins TRBV6-4 to TRBJ1-1; no reliable D call. Trimming shortened V by 0 bases and J by 8 bases, and 10 bases separated the two germline ends. Looked up from germline, CDR1 is MRHNA and CDR2 is SNTAGT. CDR3 length: 13 amino acids. DNA for the CDR3: TGTGCCAGCAGTGACTCGCTTTCGACAGAAGCTTTCTTT. Translation: CASSDSLSTEAFF.

The rearrangement links TRBV5-6 to TRBJ1-1; D uncertain. Germline assignment: CDR1 SGHDT and CDR2 YYEEEE. This CDR3 has 14 residues. Trimming removed 4 bases from V and 1 base from J, with 11 bases in between. CDR3 amino acids: CASSHGEKNTEAFF. The CDR3, as DNA: TGTGCCAGCAGCCACGGGGAAAAGAACACTGAAGCTTTCTTT.

V and J are TRBV6-5 and TRBJ2-7; 7 bases are a match to TRBD1. Germline V gives CDR1 MNHEY, CDR2 SVGAGI. This CDR3 region has 14 residues. V shed 4 bases and J 2 bases; nucleotides not matched to a gene: 5. In DNA form, the CDR3 reads TGTGCCAGCAGTTCGGACAGGAAAGCCTACGAGCAGTACTTC. Translation: CASSSDRKAYEQYF.

The chain uses TRBV30 and TRBJ1-2; no reliable D call. Germline values: CDR1 GTSNPN, CDR2 SVGIG (reference sequence). The CDR3 extends over 12 amino acids. The V end lost 3 bases, the J end lost 2 bases, and 7 bases lay between the germline ends. DNA of the CDR3: TGTGCCTGGAGGGTACAGAACTATGGCTACACCTTC. Amino acid sequence: CAWRVQNYGYTF.

The CDR3 region is CASTRGRALNTGELFF. The CDR3 coding sequence is TGTGCCAGCACACGGGGCAGGGCGCTCAACACCGGGGAGCTGTTTTTT. The chain links TRBV9 to TRBJ2-2; D may match TRBD1 or TRBD2 (5 bases each). The CDR3 totals 16 residues. CDR1 SGDLS and CDR2 YYNGEE come from the germline V gene. The germline V and J ends were trimmed by 6 bases and 2 bases, with 17 bases remaining between them. Full variable domain (outside the CDR3, taken from reference TRBV9 and TRBJ2-2): DSGVTQTPKHLITATGQRVTLRCSPRSGDLSVYWYQQSLDQGLQFLIQYYNGEERAKGNILERFSAQQFPDLHSELNLSSLELGDSALYFCASTRGRALNTGELFFGEGSRLTVL.

V usage is TRBV4-3 and J usage is TRBJ2-7, with D perhaps TRBD2 (5 bases). This CDR3 contains 14 residues. The ends were cut back, 3 bases at V and 0 bases at J, with 9 bases in the middle. Per the germline V gene, CDR1 is LGHNA and CDR2 is YSLEER. CDR3 DNA sequence: TGCGCCAGCAGCCAGAGCGGTTTCTCCTACGAGCAGTACTTC. Translation: CASSQSGFSYEQYF.

The genes are TRBV28 and TRBJ1-5; D gene ambiguous. Trimming took 6 bases from V and 5 from J, leaving 8 bases between them. CDR1 and CDR2 (germline): MDHEN, SYDVKM. The CDR3 totals 12 residues. CDR3 sequence reads: CASSSPYQPQHF. In DNA, the CDR3 is TGTGCCAGCAGCTCTCCATATCAGCCCCAGCATTTT.

This chain uses TRBV5-1 with TRBJ2-5, with TRBD2 matching 12 bases. The CDR3 length is 15 residues. The germline V gene has CDR1 SGHRS and CDR2 YFSETQ. J was trimmed by 5 bases and V by 4 bases; bases with no gene match: 6. The DNA of the CDR3 is TGCGCCAGCAGCCGGGCTGGGACTAGCGGGGAGACCCAGTACTTC. The encoded protein is CASSRAGTSGETQYF. Full variable domain (remainder filled in from reference TRBV5-1 and TRBJ2-5): KAGVTQTPRYLIKTRGQQVTLSCSPISGHRSVSWYQQTPGQGLQFLFEYFSETQRNKGNFPGRFSGRQFSNSRSEMNVSTLELGDSALYLCASSRAGTSGETQYFGPGTRLLVL.

The chain employs TRBV7-2 and TRBJ2-1; 8 nucleotides match TRBD2. Per germline, CDR1 SGHTA and CDR2 FQGNSA. With V trimmed by 5 bases and J by 6 bases, 12 bases remained unmatched. The CDR3 has 16 amino acids. The CDR3 reads CASSHTSGSPLNEQFF. The CDR3 region has the DNA TGTGCCAGCAGCCATACTAGCGGTAGCCCCCTCAATGAGCAGTTCTTC.

This clone has a single count. The chain uses TRBV18 and TRBJ2-5; D remains unclear. The DNA end favors TRBJ2-7, so the J call may be wrong. The CDR3 consists of 14 residues. Germline V gives CDR1 KGHSH, CDR2 LQKENI. This CDR3 is CASSPPGLSYEQYF. The DNA of the CDR3 is TGTGCCAGCTCACCTCCGGGCCTCTCCTACGAGCAGTACTTC.

As concerns this clone: At one end, the junction sequence differs from germline, possibly due to a read error. This chain links TRBV7-3 with TRBJ1-1, with D uncertain. Germline V lookup: CDR1 SGHTA, CDR2 FQGTGA. This CDR3 spans 13 amino acids. CDR3 DNA: TGTGCCGGCAGCTTAAACATGAACACTGAAGCTTTCTTT. This encodes CAGSLNMNTEAFF.

The chain has TRBV5-6 and TRBJ2-3, with D unclear. The CDR3 length is 15 residues. Per germline, CDR1 SGHDT and CDR2 YYEEEE. Trimming took off 0 bases at V and 3 bases at J, with 11 bases between the two ends. The CDR3 is CASSLGSLRTDTQYF. DNA of the CDR3: TGTGCCAGCAGCTTGGGGAGTTTGCGTACAGATACGCAGTATTTT.

The chain is built from TRBV30 and TRBJ2-7, with D uncertain. V lost 5 bases and J 3 bases, leaving 14 bases between the germline ends. The length of the CDR3 is 13 residues. Germline V gives CDR1 GTSNPN, CDR2 SVGIG (reference sequence). Here the CDR3 reads CAWSGSSLYEQYF. CDR3 in DNA: TGTGCCTGGTCGGGTAGCAGCCTCTACGAGCAGTACTTC.

A word on this clone: At one end the junction does not follow the germline gene, possibly because of a read error. The chain combines TRBV9 with TRBJ1-2; 9 bases are a match to TRBD1. The CDR3 spans 13 residues. Per the germline V gene, CDR1 is SGDLS and CDR2 is YYNGEE. The DNA of the CDR3 is TGTGCCAGCAGCCCGCTGGGACAGGGCCAGAAGGATTTC. Its protein product is CASSPLGQGQKDF.

In regard to this clone: Sequence at one end of the junction differs from germline and may be a read error. V and J are TRBV13 and TRBJ2-7, with D maybe TRBD2 (5 bases). Germline V gives CDR1 PRHDT, CDR2 FYEKMQ (reference sequence). The CDR3 extends over 14 amino acids. This CDR3 reads CASSLGIRGYEQYF. CDR3 nucleotide sequence: TGTGCCAGCAGCCTAGGTATTCGGGGCTACGAGCAGTACTTC.

This chain connects TRBV7-9 to TRBJ2-3, with 9 positions matching TRBD2. Germline loops: CDR1 SEHNR, CDR2 FQNEAQ (reference sequence). The junction had 8 bases not matched to a gene; V was cut back by 0 bases and J by 4 bases. This CDR3 is built from 17 residues. The CDR3 spells CASSLAQVAGESDTQYF. CDR3 DNA sequence: TGTGCCAGCAGCTTAGCTCAGGTAGCGGGAGAGTCAGATACGCAGTATTTT.

The chain is built from TRBV5-8 and TRBJ1-5; D ambiguous. Per the germline V gene, CDR1 is SGHTS and CDR2 is YDEGEE. This CDR3 has 15 amino acids. Between the trimmed V and J ends, which lost 0 bases and 4 bases, there was a span of 11 bases. The CDR3 bases are TGTGCCAGCAGCTTGGGGCAGAGAGTTAATCAGCCCCAGCATTTT. Protein product: CASSLGQRVNQPQHF.

The chain couples TRBV6-5 to TRBJ2-3, with a possible D match to TRBD2 (6 bases). The V and J ends lost 5 bases and 7 bases respectively, with 16 bases between them. The CDR3 has 14 residues. In germline, CDR1 is MNHEY, CDR2 SVGAGI. The CDR3 spells CASSSRDSTYTQYF. The DNA for the CDR3 is TGTGCCAGCAGTAGCCGGGACTCGACATATACGCAGTATTTT.

The J gene is TRBJ2-7, the V gene TRBV19; 7 bases map to TRBD1. This CDR3 has 13 residues. The ends lost 2 bases at V and 3 bases at J; junction bases unmatched: 1. Germline CDR1 reads LNHDA; CDR2 reads SQIVND (reference sequence). DNA of the CDR3: TGTGCCAGTAGTATAAACAGGGGCTACGAGCAGTACTTC. The encoded protein is CASSINRGYEQYF.

The rearrangement uses TRBV4-1 and TRBJ1-1; D ambiguous. CDR1 MGHRA and CDR2 YSYEKL come from the germline V gene. This CDR3 is 14 amino acids long. V was pared by 3 bases and J by 4 bases, with 12 bases between. CDR3: CASSQGIRGTEAFF. The CDR3 nucleotides read TGCGCCAGCAGCCAGGGCATTCGGGGCACTGAAGCTTTCTTT.

The chain joins TRBV29-1 to TRBJ2-2, with 14 bases fitting TRBD2. The trim removed 7 bases at V and 4 bases at J, leaving 8 bases unmatched. Germline CDR1 and CDR2: SQVTM and ANQGSEA. This CDR3 has 16 residues. The CDR3, as DNA: TGCAGCGCCTTGACTAGCGGGAGGGCAGGCACCGGGGAGCTGTTTTTT. Translated, it gives CSALTSGRAGTGELFF.

CDR3 region: CASSLGNGLAGGPSDTQYF. The CDR3 DNA follows: TGTGCCAGCAGCTTAGGAAACGGACTAGCGGGAGGGCCTTCGGATACGCAGTATTTT. V usage is TRBV11-3 and J usage is TRBJ2-3, with 15 bases aligning to TRBD2. The V and J ends lost 1 base and 6 bases, in that order; junction bases with no gene match: 11. There are 19 residues in the CDR3. Germline V gene data show CDR1 as SGHNT and CDR2 as YENEEA.